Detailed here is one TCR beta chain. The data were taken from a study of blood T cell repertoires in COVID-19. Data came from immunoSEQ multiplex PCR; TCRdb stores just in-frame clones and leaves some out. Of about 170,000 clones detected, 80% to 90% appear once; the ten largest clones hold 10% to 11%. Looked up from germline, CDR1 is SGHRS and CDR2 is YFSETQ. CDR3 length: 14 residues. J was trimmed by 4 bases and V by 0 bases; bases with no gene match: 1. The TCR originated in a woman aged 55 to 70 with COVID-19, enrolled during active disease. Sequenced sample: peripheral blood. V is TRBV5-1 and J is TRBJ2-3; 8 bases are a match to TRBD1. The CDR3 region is CASSLETGADTQYF. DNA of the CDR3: TGCGCCAGCAGCTTGGAGACAGGGGCAGATACGCAGTATTTT.